The sequence of this T cell receptor (beta chain) was determined in a study of vaccination and CD4 T cells after COVID-19. Whole-study context: Post-vaccination samples were procured at a median of approximately 72 days following dose two (range 14 to 241).

Treatment given: approximately 11-day PBMC culture with coronavirus spike peptide pools or control peptides (ViraFEST assay). This clonotype was observed a few times. What it recognizes is unknown. The Oncomine TCR Beta short-read assay was applied to DNA of cultured CD4+ T cells. TCRdb called the PCR reads again in MiXCR, with one record for every CDR3 protein. The table has under 9,500 distinct CDR3 sequences, about 60% seen once. The junction had 4 bases not matched to a gene; V was cut back by 0 bases and J by 5 bases. The CDR3 runs to 15 residues. Per the germline V gene, CDR1 is MNHEY and CDR2 is SMNVEV (reference sequence).

The chain combines TRBV27 with TRBJ2-1, with 7 bases matching TRBD2. The sequenced sample was CD4+ T cells from blood, cultured in vitro. This TCR was sampled from a human donor who had recovered from COVID-19. CDR3 residues: CASSLSGGVHNEQFF. CDR3 in DNA: TGTGCCAGCAGTTTATCGGGAGGGGTCCACAATGAGCAGTTCTTC.